Listed below are T cell receptor beta chains from one sample, sequenced in a study of T cells in Graves' hyperthyroidism and ophthalmopathy. Each CDR3 protein is one row after TCRdb ran MiXCR on the multiplex PCR reads. This sample carries roughly 710,000 distinct CDR3 sequences, approximately 36% of them seen once, and the ten largest clones take around 30%. Sequencing used blood. These receptors were taken from a woman in her forties with Graves' hyperthyroidism. The CDR3 runs from the conserved cysteine through the conserved F or W. The order of the fields is clone size, J gene, V gene, D gene, CDR3 protein, CDR3 DNA. A D gene is named only where the DNA matches it firmly. The listing skips clone size in some rows; elsewhere it reads once, few, many or a size class.

medium-sized | TRBJ1-1 | TRBV2 | TRBD1 | CATRTGEHTEAFF | TGTGCCACGCGGACAGGAGAGCACACTGAAGCTTTCTTT
- | TRBJ2-5 | TRBV11-2 | TRBD1 | CANPTSGDRVGFGTQYF | TGTGCCAACCCAACATCGGGGGACAGGGTGGGTTTTGGGACCCAGTACTTC
once | TRBJ1-5 | TRBV7-3 | TRBD1 | CASSAQGGSVAPQHF | TGTGCCAGCAGTGCCCAGGGGGGGTCGGTCGCGCCCCAGCATTTT
- | TRBJ1-5 | TRBV7-3 | - | CASSLGRGTVGISNQPQHF | TGTGCCAGCAGCTTAGGCAGAGGGACCGTTGGAATAAGCAATCAGCCCCAGCATTTT
- | TRBJ2-5 | TRBV20-1 | TRBD2 | CSARGRTSGNSETQYF | TGCAGTGCTAGGGGAAGGACTAGCGGGAATAGCGAGACCCAGTACTTC
- | TRBJ1-2 | TRBV9 | TRBD1 | CASSFGTGRGHGYTF | TGTGCCAGCAGTTTTGGGACAGGGAGGGGACATGGCTACACCTTC
few | TRBJ2-2 | TRBV5-6 | - | CTSSLGSYYTGELFF | TGTACCAGCAGCTTAGGGTCCTATTACACCGGGGAGCTGTTTTTT
- | TRBJ2-3 | TRBV20-1 | TRBD2 | CSARSSGEGVDTQYF | TGCAGTGCCAGAAGCAGCGGGGAAGGGGTAGATACGCAGTATTTT
- | TRBJ2-5 | TRBV19 | TRBD1 | CASEQGQGVGETQYF | TGTGCCAGTGAACAGGGACAGGGGGTTGGAGAGACCCAGTACTTC
few | TRBJ1-3 | TRBV7-2 | - | CASSFSSGSSGNTIYF | TGTGCCAGCAGCTTCTCGTCAGGGAGCTCTGGAAACACCATATATTTT
few | TRBJ2-6 | TRBV6-5 | - | CATVDSGANVLTF | TGTGCCACCGTAGACTCTGGGGCCAACGTCCTGACTTTC
- | TRBJ1-6 | TRBV7-2 | - | CASSTRAGPPLHF | TGTGCCAGCAGTACCAGGGCGGGACCACCCCTCCACTTT
few | TRBJ2-7 | TRBV10-3 | TRBD2 | CATRDGTSGRVHF | TGTGCCACTCGAGACGGGACTAGCGGCCGGGTGCACTTC
many | TRBJ2-6 | TRBV20-1 | - | CSALPGANVLTF | TGCAGTGCTCTCCCTGGGGCCAACGTCCTGACTTTC
many | TRBJ2-7 | TRBV25-1 | - | CASSELGSCLPYEQYF | TGTGCCAGCAGTGAATTGGGGTCGTGTCTTCCCTACGAGCAGTACTTC
- | TRBJ2-5 | TRBV6-5 | - | CASSYSTGEETQYF | TGTGCCAGCAGTTACTCGACAGGAGAAGAGACCCAGTACTTC
- | TRBJ2-1 | TRBV7-9 | TRBD2 | CASSAGGGRGDNEQFF | TGTGCCAGCAGCGCCGGGGGGGGCAGGGGAGACAATGAGCAGTTCTTC
- | TRBJ1-1 | TRBV7-3 | - | CASSYWGHDTEAFF | TGTGCCAGCAGTTATTGGGGGCATGACACTGAAGCTTTCTTT
- | TRBJ1-1 | TRBV10-2 | - | CASSQGGRARWTEAFF | TGTGCCAGCAGCCAAGGGGGGAGGGCGAGGTGGACTGAAGCTTTCTTT
- | TRBJ2-3 | TRBV7-2 | - | CASSLREFADTQYF | TGTGCCAGCAGCTTAAGGGAGTTCGCAGATACGCAGTATTTT
once | TRBJ1-2 | TRBV6-7 | TRBD1 | CASRWTGYNYGYTF | TGTGCCAGCAGGTGGACAGGGTACAACTATGGCTACACCTTC
once | TRBJ1-2 | TRBV29-1 | - | CSVEDLGDLGYTF | TGCAGCGTTGAAGATCTAGGGGATCTGGGCTACACCTTC
- | TRBJ1-2 | TRBV5-1 | - | CASSGSRLLQDGYTF | TGCGCCAGCTCGGGGAGCCGCCTGCTTCAAGATGGCTACACCTTC
many | TRBJ2-7 | TRBV24-1 | - | CATSGPPGLDYEQYF | TGTGCCACCAGTGGTCCACCGGGACTGGACTACGAGCAGTACTTC
- | TRBJ2-7 | TRBV4-1 | - | CASSSYLEDSYEQYF | TGCGCCAGCAGCTCTTATCTAGAGGACTCCTACGAGCAGTACTTC
many | TRBJ1-5 | TRBV4-2 | TRBD1 | CASSQDWDRDSNQPQHF | TGTGCCAGCAGCCAAGATTGGGACAGAGATAGCAATCAGCCCCAGCATTTT
many | TRBJ1-2 | TRBV29-1 | - | CSVVGRNYGYTF | TGCAGCGTTGTAGGACGTAACTATGGCTACACCTTC
once | TRBJ2-5 | TRBV6-2/TRBV6-3 | - | CASSYSDGNQETQYF | TGTGCCAGCAGTTACTCAGACGGCAACCAAGAGACCCAGTACTTC
once | TRBJ1-3 | TRBV7-9 | - | CASSHGASSGNTIYF | TGTGCCAGCAGCCACGGGGCAAGCTCTGGAAACACCATATATTTT
many | TRBJ2-6 | TRBV10-3 | - | CAISEANVLTF | TGTGCCATCAGTGAGGCCAACGTCCTGACTTTC
many | TRBJ2-5 | TRBV5-6 | TRBD2 | CASSPLAGGRETQYF | TGTGCCAGCAGCCCCCTAGCGGGAGGTCGAGAGACCCAGTACTTC
- | TRBJ2-1 | TRBV24-1 | TRBD1 | CATSGWTGRSEQFF | TGTGCCACCAGTGGGTGGACAGGGAGAAGTGAGCAGTTCTTC
few | TRBJ2-2 | TRBV10-3 | - | CATGWVPGELFF | TGTGCCACAGGGTGGGTCCCCGGGGAGCTGTTTTTT
- | TRBJ2-2 | TRBV12-3/TRBV12-4 | TRBD2 | CASSFLSGGNTGELFF | TGTGCCAGCAGTTTTCTGTCGGGAGGAAACACCGGGGAGCTGTTTTTT
- | TRBJ1-1 | TRBV7-3 | TRBD1 | CASSTRDSAAAFF | TGTGCCAGCAGCACCCGGGACAGCGCCGCCGCTTTCTTT
- | TRBJ1-2 | TRBV7-9 | TRBD1 | CASSLVPGTGDGYTF | TGTGCCAGCAGCTTAGTCCCCGGGACAGGGGACGGCTACACCTTC
few | TRBJ2-5 | TRBV27 | - | CASSFAGYQETQYF | TGTGCCAGCAGTTTTGCGGGTTACCAAGAGACCCAGTACTTC
- | TRBJ2-3 | TRBV7-2 | TRBD1 | CASRPGGGTDTQYF | TGTGCCAGCAGACCAGGGGGAGGCACAGATACGCAGTATTTT
- | TRBJ2-7 | TRBV10-3 | - | CAGRPQGLRQYF | TGTGCCGGCAGGCCACAGGGATTGAGGCAGTACTTC
- | TRBJ2-5 | TRBV10-3 | - | CAISRGLVQETQYF | TGTGCCATCTCCCGCGGTTTGGTCCAAGAGACCCAGTACTTC